The following is a T cell receptor (beta chain) sequence with its context. The data originate from a study of blood T cell repertoires in COVID-19. Study information: The United States, Italy and Spain provided the acute and convalescent COVID-19 samples. The analysed material was cDNA or gDNA that came from T cells, B-cell-depleted T cells, or PBMCs.

Cohort 3 donors counted as recovered after two negative PCRs, clearance, or resolved symptoms. Per the original data handling: From reference gene primer amplification, estimates of nucleated cell counts were derived. The assay was immunoSEQ multiplex PCR, and TCRdb's table has in-frame clones only and misses some. V and J calls and clone size are copied from that table; D and trimming were computed from the DNA. The sample yields roughly 130,000 clones, less than 90% seen once. CDR1 is MNHEY, CDR2 SMNVEV, per germline (reference sequence). Trimming took 5 bases from V and 7 from J; bases not matched to a gene: 11. The CDR3 runs to 16 residues.

Sequenced sample: PBMCs or T cells enriched from blood (not recorded which). This receptor was obtained from a woman in her thirties who had recovered from COVID-19. V gene TRBV27 combines with J gene TRBJ2-1, with 10 bases lining up with TRBD2. The CDR3 coding sequence is TGTGCCAGCAGTCGGGACCGAGCGGGAGGGAGGAATGAGCAGTTCTTC. Translated, it gives CASSRDRAGGRNEQFF.